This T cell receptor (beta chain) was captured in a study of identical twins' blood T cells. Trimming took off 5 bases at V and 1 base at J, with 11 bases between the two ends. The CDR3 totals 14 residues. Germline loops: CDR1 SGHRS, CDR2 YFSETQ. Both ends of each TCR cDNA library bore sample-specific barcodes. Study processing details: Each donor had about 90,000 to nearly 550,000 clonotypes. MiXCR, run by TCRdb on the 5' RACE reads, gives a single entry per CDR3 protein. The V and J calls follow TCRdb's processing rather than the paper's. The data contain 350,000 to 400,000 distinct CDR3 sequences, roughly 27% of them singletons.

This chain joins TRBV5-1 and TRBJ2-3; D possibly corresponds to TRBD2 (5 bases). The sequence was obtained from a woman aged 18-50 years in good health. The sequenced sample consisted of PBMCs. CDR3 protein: CASRTRTRTDTQYF. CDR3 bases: TGCGCCAGCAGGACTCGGACTCGCACAGATACGCAGTATTTT.